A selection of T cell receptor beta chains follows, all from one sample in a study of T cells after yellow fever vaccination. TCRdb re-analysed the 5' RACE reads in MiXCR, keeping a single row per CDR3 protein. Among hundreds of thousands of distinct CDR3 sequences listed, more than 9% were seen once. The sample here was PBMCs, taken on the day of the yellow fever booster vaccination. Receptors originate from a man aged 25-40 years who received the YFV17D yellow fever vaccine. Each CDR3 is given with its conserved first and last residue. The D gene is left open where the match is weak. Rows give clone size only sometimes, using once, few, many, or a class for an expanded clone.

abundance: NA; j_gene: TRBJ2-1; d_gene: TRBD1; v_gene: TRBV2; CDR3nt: TGTGCCTCTCACCCGGGACAGGGCTACAATGAGCAGTTCTTC; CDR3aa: CASHPGQGYNEQFF
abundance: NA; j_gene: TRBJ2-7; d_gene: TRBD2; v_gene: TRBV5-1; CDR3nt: TGCGCCAGCAGCCCCGGGAGGGGGGGCAGCTTCTACGAGCAGTACTTC; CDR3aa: CASSPGRGGSFYEQYF
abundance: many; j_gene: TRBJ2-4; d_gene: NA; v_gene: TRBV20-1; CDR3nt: TGCAGTGCCGGCACAAACATTCAGTACTTC; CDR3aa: CSAGTNIQYF
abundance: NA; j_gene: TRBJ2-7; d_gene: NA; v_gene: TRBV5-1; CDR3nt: TGCGCCAGCAGCTTGGATGGGACTTACGCCTCCGAGCAGTACTTC; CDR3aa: CASSLDGTYASEQYF
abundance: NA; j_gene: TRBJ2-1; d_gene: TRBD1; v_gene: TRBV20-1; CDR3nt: TGCAGTGCTAGCCGTTCAACAGGGGGTCTATTGGGGGGTCACTATGAGCAGTTCTTC; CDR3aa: CSASRSTGGLLGGHYEQFF
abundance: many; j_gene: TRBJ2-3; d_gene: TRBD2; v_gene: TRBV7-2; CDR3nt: TGTGCCAGCAGTTCCTCCGGCGGGAGCTCAGATACGCAGTATTTT; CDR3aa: CASSSSGGSSDTQYF
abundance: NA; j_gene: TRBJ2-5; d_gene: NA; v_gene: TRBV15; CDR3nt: TGTGCCACCAGCAGAGACAGGAATCAAGAGACCCAGTACTTC; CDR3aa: CATSRDRNQETQYF
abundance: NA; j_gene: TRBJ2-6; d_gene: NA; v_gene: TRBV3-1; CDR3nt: TGTGCCAGCAGCCGAGGCACCGTGACGGGCAACGTCCTGACTTTC; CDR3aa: CASSRGTVTGNVLTF
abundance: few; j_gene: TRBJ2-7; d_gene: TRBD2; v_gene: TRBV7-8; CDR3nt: TGTGCCAGCAGCTCCCCCCTGGGACTAGCGGGAGTGGGCCACGAGCAGTACTTC; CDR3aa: CASSSPLGLAGVGHEQYF
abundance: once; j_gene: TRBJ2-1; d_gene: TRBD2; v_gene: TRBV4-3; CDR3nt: TGCGCCAGCAGCCAAGATCCAGCGGGACTCTCCTACAATGAGCAGTTCTTC; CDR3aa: CASSQDPAGLSYNEQFF
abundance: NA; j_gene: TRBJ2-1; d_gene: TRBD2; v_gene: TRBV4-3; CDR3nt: TGCGCCAGCAGCCAAGAGCAGACTAGCGGCTTCTACAATGAGCAGTTCTTC; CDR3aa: CASSQEQTSGFYNEQFF
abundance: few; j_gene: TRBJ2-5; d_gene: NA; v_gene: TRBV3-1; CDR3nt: TGTGCCAGCAGCCAAGTGGGGGTTGGGGTGCCCCAGTACTTC; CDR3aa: CASSQVGVGVPQYF
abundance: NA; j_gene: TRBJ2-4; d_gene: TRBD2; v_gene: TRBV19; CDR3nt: TGTGCCAGTAGGGTAGCGGGAGGCCTAGCCAAAAACATTCAGTACTTC; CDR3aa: CASRVAGGLAKNIQYF
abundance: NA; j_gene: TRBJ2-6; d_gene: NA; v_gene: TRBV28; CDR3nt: TGTGCCAGCAGTTTATTTGCCAGGGGAAGCTCTGGGGCCAACGTCCTGACTTTC; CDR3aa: CASSLFARGSSGANVLTF
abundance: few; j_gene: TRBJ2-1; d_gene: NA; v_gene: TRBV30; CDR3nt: TGTGCCTGGGCGGGAAATAATGAGCAGTTCTTC; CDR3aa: CAWAGNNEQFF
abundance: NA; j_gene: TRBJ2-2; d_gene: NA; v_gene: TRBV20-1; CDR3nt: TGCAGTGCTCTACTGATGAACACCGGGGAGCTGTTTTTT; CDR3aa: CSALLMNTGELFF
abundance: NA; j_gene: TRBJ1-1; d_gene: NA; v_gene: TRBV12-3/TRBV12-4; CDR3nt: TGTGCCGCACAAAAGGAGGGCTTGAACACTGAAGCTTTCTTT; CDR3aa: CAAQKEGLNTEAFF